This entry features one T cell receptor (beta chain) sequence. This sample was included in a study of shared clonotypes between healthy human individuals. The V end was cut by 8 bases, the J end by 6 bases, with 9 bases between. Germline V gene lookup returns CDR1 ENHRY and CDR2 SYGVKD. This CDR3 region has 11 residues. Profiled with immunoSEQ multiplex PCR; TCRdb holds only in-frame clones, not every one. The data contain around 1.9 million clones, about 93% of them singletons. CD8 cells regarded as naive lacked CD45RO, were positively chosen for CCR7, and omitted terminally differentiated effector memory CD45RA+ cells.

Sequencing was carried out using naive CD8+ T cells from PBMCs. The chain recombines TRBV10-3 with TRBJ2-3, with D tentatively TRBD1 (5 bases). This receptor was obtained from a man aged 18 to 30 in good health. Some clones in this sample may be carry-over from other donors' samples. CDR3 region: CAIGSGDTQYF. The CDR3 coding sequence is TGTGCCATCGGCTCAGGGGATACGCAGTATTTT.